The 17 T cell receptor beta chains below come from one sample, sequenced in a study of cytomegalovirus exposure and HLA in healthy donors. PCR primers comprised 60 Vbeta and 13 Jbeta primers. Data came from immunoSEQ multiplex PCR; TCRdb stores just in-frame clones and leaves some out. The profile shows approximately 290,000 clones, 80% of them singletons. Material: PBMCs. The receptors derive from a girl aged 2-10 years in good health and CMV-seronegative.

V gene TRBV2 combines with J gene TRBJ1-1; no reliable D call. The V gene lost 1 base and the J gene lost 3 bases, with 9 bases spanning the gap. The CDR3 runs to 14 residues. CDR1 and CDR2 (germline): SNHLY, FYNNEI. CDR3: CASSEEVEDTEAFF. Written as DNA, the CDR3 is TGTGCCAGCAGTGAAGAGGTGGAGGACACTGAAGCTTTCTTT.

CDR3 bases: TGTGCCAGCAGTTGGGAGGGGTCGGGCGAGCAGTACTTC. It codes for CASSWEGSGEQYF. The V call is TRBV28, the J call TRBJ2-7; 7 bases agree with TRBD2. Trimming at V came to 4 bases and at J to 6 bases, leaving 6 bases not matched to a gene. The CDR3 runs 13 residues. Germline V gene lookup returns CDR1 MDHEN and CDR2 SYDVKM.

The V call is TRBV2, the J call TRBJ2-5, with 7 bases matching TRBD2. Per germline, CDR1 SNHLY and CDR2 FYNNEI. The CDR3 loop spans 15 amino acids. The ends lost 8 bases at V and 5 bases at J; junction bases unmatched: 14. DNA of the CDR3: TGTGCCAGCGGGGCCGCAGCGGGACTCGGGGAGACCCAGTACTTC. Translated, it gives CASGAAAGLGETQYF.

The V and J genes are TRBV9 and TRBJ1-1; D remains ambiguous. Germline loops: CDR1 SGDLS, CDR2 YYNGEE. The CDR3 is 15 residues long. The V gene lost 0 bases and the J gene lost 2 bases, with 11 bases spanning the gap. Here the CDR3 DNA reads TGTGCCAGCAGCGTAGTCCCAACAATCAACACTGAAGCTTTCTTT. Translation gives CASSVVPTINTEAFF.

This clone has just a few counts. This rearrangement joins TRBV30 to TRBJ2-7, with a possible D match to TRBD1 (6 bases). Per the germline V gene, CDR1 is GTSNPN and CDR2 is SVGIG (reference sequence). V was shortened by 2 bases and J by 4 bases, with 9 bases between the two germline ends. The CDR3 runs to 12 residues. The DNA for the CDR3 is TGTGCCTGGAGTCTCAGGGGATACGAGCAGTACTTC. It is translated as CAWSLRGYEQYF. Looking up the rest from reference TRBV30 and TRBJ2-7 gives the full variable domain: SQTIHQWPATLVQPVGSPLSLECTVEGTSNPNLYWYRQAAGRGLQLLFYSVGIGQISSEVPQNLSASRPQDRQFILSSKKLLLSDSGFYLCAWSLRGYEQYFGPGTRLTVT.

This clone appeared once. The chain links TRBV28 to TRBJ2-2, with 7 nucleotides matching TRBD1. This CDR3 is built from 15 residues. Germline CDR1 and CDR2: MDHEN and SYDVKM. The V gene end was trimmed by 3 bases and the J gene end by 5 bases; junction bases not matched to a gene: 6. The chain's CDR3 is CASSFTGARTGELFF. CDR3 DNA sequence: TGTGCCAGCAGTTTCACAGGGGCGAGGACCGGGGAGCTGTTTTTT.

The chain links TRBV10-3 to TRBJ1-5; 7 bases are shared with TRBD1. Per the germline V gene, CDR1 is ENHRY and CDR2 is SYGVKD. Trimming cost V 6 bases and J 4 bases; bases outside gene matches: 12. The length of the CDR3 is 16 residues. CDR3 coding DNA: TGTGCCATCAGCAATGACGTTGACAGGGAGAATCAGCCCCAGCATTTT. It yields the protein CAISNDVDRENQPQHF.

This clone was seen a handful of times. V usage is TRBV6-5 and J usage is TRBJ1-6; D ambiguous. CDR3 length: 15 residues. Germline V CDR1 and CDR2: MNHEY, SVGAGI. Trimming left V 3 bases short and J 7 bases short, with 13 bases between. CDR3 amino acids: CASSYGITNNSPLHF. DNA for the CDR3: TGTGCCAGCAGTTATGGCATAACGAACAATTCACCCCTCCACTTT.

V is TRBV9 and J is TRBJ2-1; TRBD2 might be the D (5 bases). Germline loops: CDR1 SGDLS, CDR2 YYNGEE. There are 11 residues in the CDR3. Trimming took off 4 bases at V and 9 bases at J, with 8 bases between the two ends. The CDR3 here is CASSTGGEQFF. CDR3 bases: TGTGCCAGCAGCACCGGAGGTGAGCAGTTCTTC.

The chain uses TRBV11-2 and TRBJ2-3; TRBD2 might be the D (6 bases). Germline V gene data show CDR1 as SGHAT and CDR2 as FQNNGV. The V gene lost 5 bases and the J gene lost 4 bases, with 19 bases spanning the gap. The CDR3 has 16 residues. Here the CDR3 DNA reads TGTGCCAGCAGCCTCGAACTAGCTTTGGTATCAGATACGCAGTATTTT. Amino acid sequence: CASSLELALVSDTQYF. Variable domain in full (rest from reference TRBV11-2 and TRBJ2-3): EAGVAQSPRYKIIEKRQSVAFWCNPISGHATLYWYQQILGQGPKLLIQFQNNGVVDDSQLPKDRFSAERLKGVDSTLKIQPAKLEDSAVYLCASSLELALVSDTQYFGPGTRLTVL.

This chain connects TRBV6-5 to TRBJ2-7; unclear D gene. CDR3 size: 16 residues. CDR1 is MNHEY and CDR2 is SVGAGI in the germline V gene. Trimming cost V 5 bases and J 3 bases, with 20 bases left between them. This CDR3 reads CASSNFGPTVDYEQYF. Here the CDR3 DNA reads TGTGCCAGCAGTAACTTTGGGCCCACTGTGGACTACGAGCAGTACTTC.

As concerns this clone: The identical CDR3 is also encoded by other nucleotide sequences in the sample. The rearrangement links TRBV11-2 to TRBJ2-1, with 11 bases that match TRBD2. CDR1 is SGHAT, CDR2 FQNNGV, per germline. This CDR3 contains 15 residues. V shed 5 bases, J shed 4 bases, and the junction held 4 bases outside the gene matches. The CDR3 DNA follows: TGTGCCAGCAGCCGCACTAGCGGGAGTTACAATGAGCAGTTCTTC. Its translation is CASSRTSGSYNEQFF.

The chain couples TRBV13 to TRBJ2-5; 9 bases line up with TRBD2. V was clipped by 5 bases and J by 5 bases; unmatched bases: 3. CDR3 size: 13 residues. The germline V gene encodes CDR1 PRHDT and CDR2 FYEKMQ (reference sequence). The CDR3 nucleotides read TGTGCCAGCAGCGACGGACTAGCGGAGACCCAGTACTTC. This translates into CASSDGLAETQYF.

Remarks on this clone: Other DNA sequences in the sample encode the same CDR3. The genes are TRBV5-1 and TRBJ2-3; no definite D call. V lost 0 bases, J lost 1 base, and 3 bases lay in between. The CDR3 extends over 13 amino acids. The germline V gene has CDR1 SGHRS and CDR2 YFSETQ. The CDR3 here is CASSLAGTDTQYF. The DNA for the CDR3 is TGCGCCAGCAGCTTGGCCGGCACAGATACGCAGTATTTT. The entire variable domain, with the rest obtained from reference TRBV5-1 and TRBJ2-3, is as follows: KAGVTQTPRYLIKTRGQQVTLSCSPISGHRSVSWYQQTPGQGLQFLFEYFSETQRNKGNFPGRFSGRQFSNSRSEMNVSTLELGDSALYLCASSLAGTDTQYFGPGTRLTVL.

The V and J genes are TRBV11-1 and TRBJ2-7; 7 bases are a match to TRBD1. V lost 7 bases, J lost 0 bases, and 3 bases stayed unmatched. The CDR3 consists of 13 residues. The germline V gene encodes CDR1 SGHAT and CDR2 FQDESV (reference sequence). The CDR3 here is CASTQGVSYEQYF. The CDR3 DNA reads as TGTGCCAGCACCCAGGGGGTCTCCTACGAGCAGTACTTC.

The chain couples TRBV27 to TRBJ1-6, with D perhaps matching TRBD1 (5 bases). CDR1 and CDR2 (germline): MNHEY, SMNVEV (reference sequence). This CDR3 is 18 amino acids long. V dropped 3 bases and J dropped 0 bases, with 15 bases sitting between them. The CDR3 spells CASSLAGNLYSYNSPLHF. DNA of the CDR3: TGTGCCAGCAGTTTGGCAGGGAATCTTTACTCCTATAATTCACCCCTCCACTTT.

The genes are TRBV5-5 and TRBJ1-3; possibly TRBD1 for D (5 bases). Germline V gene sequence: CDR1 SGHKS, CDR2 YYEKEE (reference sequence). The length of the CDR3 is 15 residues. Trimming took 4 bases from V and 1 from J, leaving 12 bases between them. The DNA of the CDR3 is TGTGCCAGCAGCACGGGGGGAACGTCTGGAAACACCATATATTTT. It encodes CASSTGGTSGNTIYF.